This entry describes one TCR beta chain. This may stem from a read error, because a much larger clone lies one nucleotide away. Arm-PCR of CDR3 regions and iRepertoire HTBI primers were the basis on which TCR beta libraries were built. Original analysis: Overall, samples carried approximately 60 TRBV and 14 TRBJ segments. From the multiplex PCR reads, TCRdb called clonotypes with MiXCR, one entry per CDR3 protein. The V and J calls follow TCRdb's processing rather than the paper's. This sample carries hundreds of thousands of distinct CDR3 sequences, about 12% of them seen once, and the ten largest clones take roughly 9.3%. Germline V gene data show CDR1 as SNHLY and CDR2 as FYNNEI. Between the trimmed V and J ends, which lost 5 bases and 12 bases, there was a span of 13 bases. This CDR3 is built from 11 residues. The data originate from a study of regulatory T cells in long-lasting Graves disease.

Time point described: newly diagnosed GD, antithyroid drugs for less than 3 months. PBMCs provided the RNA from which the TCR library was made. As collected, the peripheral blood samples measured 7 to 9.5 milliliters each and went into EDTA tubes. The sample was also reused in another study, on T cells in Graves' hyperthyroidism and ophthalmopathy.

The sample was peripheral blood mononuclear cells (PBMCs), taken at new diagnosis, from a patient treated with antithyroid drugs. The clonotype originates from a woman aged 30 to 39 with Graves disease. The chain carries TRBV2 and TRBJ1-2; possibly TRBD1 for D (6 bases). The CDR3 bases are TGTGCCAGCAGTCGGGAGGGGGATCACACCTTC. Protein sequence: CASSREGDHTF.